A single sample is the source of the 16 T cell receptor beta chains below, sequenced in a study of early T cells in non-severe SARS-CoV-2 infection. TCRdb independently ran MiXCR on the 5' RACE reads; one entry per CDR3 protein. Of tens of thousands of distinct CDR3 sequences detected, 4.7% appear once; the ten largest clones hold just under 8%. Sample: whole blood. These receptors came from an adult who was a healthcare worker with PCR-confirmed SARS-CoV-2 infection or an uninfected control (not recorded which).

This clonotype was counted at least ten times. The genes are TRBV28 and TRBJ2-1; 8 nucleotides line up with TRBD2. The germline gives CDR1 MDHEN, CDR2 SYDVKM. The CDR3 spans 16 residues. V trimming: 4 bases; J trimming: 5 bases; junction bases outside the gene matches: 10. In DNA form, the CDR3 reads TGTGCCAGCAGTTCATGGGGGGGGACTAGGGACAATGAGCAGTTCTTC. This gives the protein CASSSWGGTRDNEQFF.

This clonotype was observed many times. This chain uses TRBV18 with TRBJ2-5; D gene uncertain. The CDR3 extends over 12 amino acids. CDR1 KGHSH and CDR2 LQKENI come from the germline V gene. The germline V and J ends were trimmed by 1 base and 2 bases, with 2 bases remaining between them. As DNA, the CDR3 is TGTGCCAGCTCACCACGGCAAGAGACCCAGTACTTC. This encodes CASSPRQETQYF. Full variable domain (rest looked up from reference TRBV18 and TRBJ2-5): NAGVMQNPRHLVRRRGQEARLRCSPMKGHSHVYWYRQLPEEGLKFMVYLQKENIIDESGMPKERFSAEFPKEGPSILRIQQVVRGDSAAYFCASSPRQETQYFGPGTRLLVL.

The chain links TRBV30 to TRBJ1-3, with D unresolved. Trimming stripped 5 bases from V and 3 bases from J, with 2 bases between. The CDR3 is 10 residues long. The germline V gene encodes CDR1 GTSNPN and CDR2 SVGIG (reference sequence). The DNA for the CDR3 is TGTGCCTGGCATGGAAACACCATATATTTT. This translates into CAWHGNTIYF.

This clonotype has ten or more counts. The junction departs from germline at one end; a sequencing error may be responsible. This chain links TRBV7-9 with TRBJ1-1, with D hard to call. The CDR3 runs to 11 residues. CDR1 is SEHNR, CDR2 FQNEAQ, per germline (reference sequence). CDR3 sequence (DNA): TGTGCCAGCAGCTTTTTCAGCGCGGCACACTTT. Translating it yields CASSFFSAAHF.

This clonotype was recorded at least ten times. The V gene is TRBV19, the J gene TRBJ2-7; D possibly corresponds to TRBD2 (5 bases). The CDR3 has 14 residues. Germline V gene lookup returns CDR1 LNHDA and CDR2 SQIVND (reference sequence). Between the trimmed V and J ends, which lost 3 bases and 0 bases, there was a span of 9 bases. The CDR3 bases are TGTGCCAGTAGTATCACGGGGAGCTCCTACGAGCAGTACTTC. Protein product: CASSITGSSYEQYF.

J is TRBJ2-5 and V is TRBV7-9, with 15 nucleotides matching TRBD2. The CDR3 runs 16 residues. Germline V gene data show CDR1 as SEHNR and CDR2 as FQNEAQ (reference sequence). Germline trimming cut 6 bases from V and 3 bases from J; bases unmatched to any gene: 5. This CDR3 is CASSSGLAGGKETQYF. The CDR3 bases are TGTGCCAGCAGTTCGGGACTAGCGGGGGGAAAAGAGACCCAGTACTTC.

This clonotype was recorded many times. The chain recombines TRBV19 with TRBJ1-5; possibly TRBD1 for D (6 bases). Looked up from germline, CDR1 is LNHDA and CDR2 is SQIVND (reference sequence). V was pared by 3 bases and J by 7 bases, with 13 bases between. CDR3 length: 14 amino acids. In DNA, the CDR3 is TGTGCCAGTAGTATCCGGGGGGGCGGACAGCCCCAGCATTTT. Amino acids: CASSIRGGGQPQHF. The entire variable domain, with the rest obtained from reference TRBV19 and TRBJ1-5, is as follows: DGGITQSPKYLFRKEGQNVTLSCEQNLNHDAMYWYRQDPGQGLRLIYYSQIVNDFQKGDIAEGYSVSREKKESFPLTVTSAQKNPTAFYLCASSIRGGGQPQHFGDGTRLSIL.

There are many counts of this clonotype. The chain carries TRBV18 and TRBJ1-6; D not certain. The CDR3 totals 14 residues. Germline V lookup: CDR1 KGHSH, CDR2 LQKENI. Deletions cut 3 bases from V and 0 bases from J, with 3 bases between. The CDR3 region is CASSPSSYNSPLHF. The CDR3 nucleotides are TGTGCCAGCTCACCCAGCTCCTATAATTCACCCCTCCACTTT.

In the case of this clonotype: A much larger clone differs from this one at a single base, so this may be a read error. Since the CDR3 does not end with the conserved phenylalanine or tryptophan, this likely comes from a read error. The rearrangement links TRBV4-1 to TRBJ1-1; D is unclear. V lost 3 bases and J 0 bases, leaving 5 bases between the germline ends. The CDR3 has 13 amino acids. Germline V gene lookup returns CDR1 MGHRA and CDR2 YSYEKL. DNA for the CDR3: TGCGCCAGCAGCCACGGCTTGAACACTGAAGCTTTCTTA. Translated: CASSHGLNTEAFL.

This clonotype was counted only a few times. The J gene is TRBJ2-1, the V gene TRBV15; 9 positions agree with TRBD1. After removal of 1 base from V and 6 bases from J, the junction contained 10 bases not matched to a gene. This CDR3 comprises 17 residues. Germline V CDR1 and CDR2: LNHNV, YYDKDF (reference sequence). CDR3 protein: CATSRAPGRTGVNEQFF. The CDR3 region has the DNA TGTGCCACCAGCAGAGCCCCGGGCCGGACAGGGGTCAATGAGCAGTTCTTC.

The genes are TRBV11-2 and TRBJ2-7; perhaps D is TRBD1 or TRBD2 (5 bases each). The CDR3 covers 15 residues. Trimming cost V 4 bases and J 2 bases, with 15 bases left between them. The germline V gene has CDR1 SGHAT and CDR2 FQNNGV. CDR3 DNA: TGTGCCAGCAGCTCGATCACCGGGGCAACCTACGAGCAGTACTTC. It yields the protein CASSSITGATYEQYF.

There are many counts of this clonotype. The chain is built from TRBV3-1 and TRBJ2-3; 13 bases are shared with TRBD2. This CDR3 is built from 15 residues. Germline lookup yields CDR1 LGHDT and CDR2 YNNKEL (reference sequence). The junction had 7 bases not matched to a gene; V was cut back by 5 bases and J by 8 bases. The DNA of the CDR3 is TGTGCCAGCAGCTTGGGACTAGCGGGATCGATTACGCAGTATTTT. This gives the protein CASSLGLAGSITQYF.

At least ten counts were recorded for this clonotype. This chain connects TRBV28 to TRBJ2-1, with 10 bases aligning to TRBD1. Germline CDR1 reads MDHEN; CDR2 reads SYDVKM. CDR3 length: 15 residues. With V trimmed by 3 bases and J by 7 bases, 6 bases remained unmatched. The CDR3 region has the DNA TGTGCCAGCAGTTTTGGGGACAGGGGAGGTAATGAGCAGTTCTTC. Translated: CASSFGDRGGNEQFF.

There are a few counts of this clonotype. The chain links TRBV3-1 to TRBJ2-7; perhaps TRBD2 as D (5 bases). Trimming stripped 1 base from V and 7 bases from J, with 5 bases between. The CDR3 runs to 11 residues. Germline V gene lookup returns CDR1 LGHDT and CDR2 YNNKEL (reference sequence). The DNA of the CDR3 is TGTGCCAGCAGCCAAGGCGGGGAGCAGTACTTC. It specifies CASSQGGEQYF.

In its sample, this clonotype was seen many times. This rearrangement joins TRBV5-6 to TRBJ1-4; TRBD1 agrees at 8 bases. The germline CDR1 and CDR2 sequences are SGHDT and YYEEEE. Trimming at V came to 4 bases and at J to 3 bases, leaving 8 bases not matched to a gene. The CDR3 covers 16 residues. The CDR3 region is CASSPGQGGSNEKLFF. CDR3 DNA: TGTGCCAGCAGCCCCGGACAGGGTGGATCTAATGAAAAACTGTTTTTT.

This clonotype came up many times. The genes are TRBV12-3 or TRBV12-4 and TRBJ1-5; D is possibly TRBD1 (5 bases). The length of the CDR3 is 14 residues. Trimming took 3 bases from V and 4 from J, leaving 10 bases between them. CDR3 in DNA: TGTGCCAGCAGTTTTGGGGACGGAAATCAGCCCCAGCATTTT. Amino acid sequence: CASSFGDGNQPQHF.